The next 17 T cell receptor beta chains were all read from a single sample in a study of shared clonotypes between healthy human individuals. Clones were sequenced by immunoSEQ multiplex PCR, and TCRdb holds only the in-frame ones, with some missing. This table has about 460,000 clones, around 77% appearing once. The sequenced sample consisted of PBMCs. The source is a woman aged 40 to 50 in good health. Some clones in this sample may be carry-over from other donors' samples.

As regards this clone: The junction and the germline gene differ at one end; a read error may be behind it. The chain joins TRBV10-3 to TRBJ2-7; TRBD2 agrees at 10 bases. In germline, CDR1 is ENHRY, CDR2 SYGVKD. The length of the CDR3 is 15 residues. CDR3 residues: CAITEELAGTEEQYF. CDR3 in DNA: TGTGCCATCACTGAGGAACTAGCGGGGACGGAAGAGCAGTACTTC.

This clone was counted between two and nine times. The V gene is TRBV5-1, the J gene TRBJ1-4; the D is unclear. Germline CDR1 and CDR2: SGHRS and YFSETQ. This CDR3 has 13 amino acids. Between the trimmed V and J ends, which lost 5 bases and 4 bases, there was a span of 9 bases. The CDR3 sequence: CASRATFNEKLFF. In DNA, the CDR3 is TGCGCCAGCAGGGCCACATTTAATGAAAAACTGTTTTTT.

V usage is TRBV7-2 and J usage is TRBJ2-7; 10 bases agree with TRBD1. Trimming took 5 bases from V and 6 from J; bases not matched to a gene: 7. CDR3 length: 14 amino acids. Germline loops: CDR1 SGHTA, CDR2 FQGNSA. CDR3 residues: CASSPDRGLGEQYF. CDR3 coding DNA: TGTGCCAGCAGCCCGGACAGGGGGTTGGGCGAGCAGTACTTC.

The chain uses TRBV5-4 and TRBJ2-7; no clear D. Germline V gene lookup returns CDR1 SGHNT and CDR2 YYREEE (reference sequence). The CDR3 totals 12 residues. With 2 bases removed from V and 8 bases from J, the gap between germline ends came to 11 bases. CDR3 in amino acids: CASSFFGGQQYF. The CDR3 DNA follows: TGTGCCAGCAGCTTCTTCGGCGGCCAGCAGTACTTC.

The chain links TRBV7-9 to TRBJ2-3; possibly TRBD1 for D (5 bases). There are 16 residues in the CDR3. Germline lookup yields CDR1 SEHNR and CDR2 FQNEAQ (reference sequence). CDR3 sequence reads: CAISAPRGVRTDTQYF. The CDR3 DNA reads TGTGCGATCTCGGCTCCTAGGGGCGTACGCACAGATACGCAGTATTTT.

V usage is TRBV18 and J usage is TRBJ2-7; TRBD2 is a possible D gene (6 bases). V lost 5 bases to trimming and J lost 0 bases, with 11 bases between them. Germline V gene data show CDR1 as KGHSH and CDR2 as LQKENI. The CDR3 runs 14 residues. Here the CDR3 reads CASSFAGSSYEQYF. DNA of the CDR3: TGTGCCAGCTCATTTGCCGGGAGCTCCTACGAGCAGTACTTC.

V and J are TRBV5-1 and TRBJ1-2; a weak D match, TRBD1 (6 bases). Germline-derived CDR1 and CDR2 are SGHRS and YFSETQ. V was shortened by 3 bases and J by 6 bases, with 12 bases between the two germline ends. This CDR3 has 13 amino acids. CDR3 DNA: TGCGCCAGCAGCTCACAGGGAAGTGATGGCTACACCTTC. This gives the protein CASSSQGSDGYTF.

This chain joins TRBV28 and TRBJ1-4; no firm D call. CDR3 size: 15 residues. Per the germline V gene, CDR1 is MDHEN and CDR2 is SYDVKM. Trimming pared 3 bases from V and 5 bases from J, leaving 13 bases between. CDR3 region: CASSFPTGNNEKLFF. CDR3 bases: TGTGCCAGCAGTTTCCCAACCGGGAACAATGAAAAACTGTTTTTT.

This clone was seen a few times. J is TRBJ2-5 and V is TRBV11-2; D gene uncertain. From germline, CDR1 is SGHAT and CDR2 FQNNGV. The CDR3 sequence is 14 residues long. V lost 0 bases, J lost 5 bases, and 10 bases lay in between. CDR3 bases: TGTGCCAGCAGCTTAGATAGCCTGTGGGAGACCCAGTACTTC. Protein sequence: CASSLDSLWETQYF.

CDR3 amino acids: CASSSRPTDTQYF. The CDR3 DNA reads TGTGCCAGCAGCTCCAGGCCCACAGATACGCAGTATTTT. The chain links TRBV5-6 to TRBJ2-3, with unresolved D. This CDR3 spans 13 amino acids. Per germline, CDR1 SGHDT and CDR2 YYEEEE. Deletions cut 3 bases from V and 2 bases from J, with 7 bases between.

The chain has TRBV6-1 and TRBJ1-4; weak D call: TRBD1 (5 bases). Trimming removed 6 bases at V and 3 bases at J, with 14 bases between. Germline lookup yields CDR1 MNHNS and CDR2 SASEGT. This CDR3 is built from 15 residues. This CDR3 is CASRNAGTANEKLFF. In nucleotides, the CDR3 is TGTGCCAGCAGGAACGCCGGGACGGCTAATGAAAAACTGTTTTTT.

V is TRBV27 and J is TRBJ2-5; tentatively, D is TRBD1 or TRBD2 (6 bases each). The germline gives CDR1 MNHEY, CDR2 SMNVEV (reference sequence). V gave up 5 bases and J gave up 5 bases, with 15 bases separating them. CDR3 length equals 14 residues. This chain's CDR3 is CASSLYGGPETQYF. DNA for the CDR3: TGTGCCAGCAGTCTTTATGGGGGGCCGGAGACCCAGTACTTC.

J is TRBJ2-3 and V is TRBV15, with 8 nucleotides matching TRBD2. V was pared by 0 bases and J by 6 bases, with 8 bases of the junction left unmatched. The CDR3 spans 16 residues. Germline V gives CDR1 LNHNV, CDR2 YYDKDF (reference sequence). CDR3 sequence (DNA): TGTGCCACCAGCAGAGATGGGCTAGCGGGCCGTGATACGCAGTATTTT. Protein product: CATSRDGLAGRDTQYF.

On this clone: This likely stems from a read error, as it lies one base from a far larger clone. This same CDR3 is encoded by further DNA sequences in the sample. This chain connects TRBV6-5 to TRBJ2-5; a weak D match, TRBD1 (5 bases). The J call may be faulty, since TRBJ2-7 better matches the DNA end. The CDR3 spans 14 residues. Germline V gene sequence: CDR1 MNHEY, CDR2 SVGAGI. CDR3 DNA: TGTGCCAGCAGTAATGGACGGTGGGGCAACGAGCAGTACTTC. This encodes CASSNGRWGNEQYF.

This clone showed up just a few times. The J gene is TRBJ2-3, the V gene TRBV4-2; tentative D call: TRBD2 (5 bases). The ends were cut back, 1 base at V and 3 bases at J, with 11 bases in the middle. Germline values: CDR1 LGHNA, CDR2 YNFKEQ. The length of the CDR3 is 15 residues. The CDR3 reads CASSQAKGDTDTQYF. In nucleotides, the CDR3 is TGTGCCAGCAGCCAAGCAAAGGGAGATACAGATACGCAGTATTTT.

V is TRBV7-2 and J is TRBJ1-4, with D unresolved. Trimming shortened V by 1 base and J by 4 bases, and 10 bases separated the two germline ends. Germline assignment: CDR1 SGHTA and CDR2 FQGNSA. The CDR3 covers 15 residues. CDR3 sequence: CASSLDTAYNEKLFF. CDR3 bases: TGTGCCAGCAGCTTAGATACTGCTTATAATGAAAAACTGTTTTTT.

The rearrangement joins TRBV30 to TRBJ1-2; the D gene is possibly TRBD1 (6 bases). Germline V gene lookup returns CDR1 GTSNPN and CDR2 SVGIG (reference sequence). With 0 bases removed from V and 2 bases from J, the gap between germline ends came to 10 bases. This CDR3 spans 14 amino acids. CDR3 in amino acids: CAWSVQGLNYGYTF. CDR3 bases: TGTGCCTGGAGTGTCCAGGGGCTAAACTATGGCTACACCTTC.